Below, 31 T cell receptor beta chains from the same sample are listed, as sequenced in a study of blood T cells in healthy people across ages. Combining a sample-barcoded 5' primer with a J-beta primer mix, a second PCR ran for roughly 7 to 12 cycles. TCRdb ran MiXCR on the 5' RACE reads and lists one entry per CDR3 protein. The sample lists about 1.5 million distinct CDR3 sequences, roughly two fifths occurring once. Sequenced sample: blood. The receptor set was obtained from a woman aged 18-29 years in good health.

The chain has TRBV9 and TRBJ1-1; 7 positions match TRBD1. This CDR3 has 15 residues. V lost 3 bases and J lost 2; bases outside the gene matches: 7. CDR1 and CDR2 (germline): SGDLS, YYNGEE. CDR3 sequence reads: CASSGAKGANTEAFF. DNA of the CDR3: TGTGCCAGCAGCGGGGCCAAGGGGGCTAACACTGAAGCTTTCTTT.

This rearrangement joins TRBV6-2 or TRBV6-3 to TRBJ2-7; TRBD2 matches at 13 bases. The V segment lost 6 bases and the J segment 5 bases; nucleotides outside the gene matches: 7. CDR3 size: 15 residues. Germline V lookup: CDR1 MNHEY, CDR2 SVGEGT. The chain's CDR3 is CASRRGLAGRHEQYF. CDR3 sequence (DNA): TGTGCCAGCAGGAGGGGACTAGCGGGACGGCACGAGCAGTACTTC.

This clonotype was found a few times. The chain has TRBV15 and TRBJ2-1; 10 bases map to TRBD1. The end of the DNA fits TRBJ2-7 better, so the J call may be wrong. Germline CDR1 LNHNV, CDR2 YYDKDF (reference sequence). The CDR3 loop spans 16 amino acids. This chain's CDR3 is CATSRETGGSYNEQYF. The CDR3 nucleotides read TGTGCCACCAGCAGAGAGACAGGGGGCTCCTACAATGAGCAGTACTTC.

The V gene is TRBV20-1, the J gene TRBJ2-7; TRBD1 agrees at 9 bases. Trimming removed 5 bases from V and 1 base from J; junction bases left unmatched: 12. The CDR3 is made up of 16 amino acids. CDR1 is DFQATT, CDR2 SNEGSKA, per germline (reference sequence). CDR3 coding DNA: TGCAGTGCTTTCTCAACCTGGGGGACAGGGTCCTACGAGCAGTACTTC. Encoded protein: CSAFSTWGTGSYEQYF.

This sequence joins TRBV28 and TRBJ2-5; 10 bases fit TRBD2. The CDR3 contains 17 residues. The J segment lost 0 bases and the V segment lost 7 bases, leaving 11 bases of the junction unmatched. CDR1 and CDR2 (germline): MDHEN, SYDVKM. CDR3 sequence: CASTSNAGLAYQETQYF. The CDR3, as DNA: TGTGCCAGCACCTCTAACGCGGGACTAGCGTACCAAGAGACCCAGTACTTC.

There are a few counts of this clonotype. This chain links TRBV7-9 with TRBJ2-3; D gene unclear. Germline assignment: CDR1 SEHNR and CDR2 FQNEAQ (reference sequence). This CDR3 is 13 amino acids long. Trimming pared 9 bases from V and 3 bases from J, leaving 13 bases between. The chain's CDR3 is CASMETGTDTQYF. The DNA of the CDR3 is TGTGCCAGTATGGAGACTGGAACAGATACGCAGTATTTT.

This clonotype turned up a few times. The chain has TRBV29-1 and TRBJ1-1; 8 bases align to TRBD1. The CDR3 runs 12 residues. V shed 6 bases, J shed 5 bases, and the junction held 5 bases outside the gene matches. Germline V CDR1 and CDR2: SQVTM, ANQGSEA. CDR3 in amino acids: CSVGQGLTEAFF. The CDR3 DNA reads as TGCAGCGTAGGACAGGGTTTAACTGAAGCTTTCTTT.

The CDR3 nucleotides are TGTGCCACCAGCAGTTTGGACAGGGTGGGTGACAATGAGCAGTTCTTC. Its translation is CATSSLDRVGDNEQFF. V usage is TRBV15 and J usage is TRBJ2-1, with 8 bases fitting TRBD1. CDR1 is LNHNV and CDR2 is YYDKDF in the germline V gene (reference sequence). Trimming at V came to 3 bases and at J to 5 bases, leaving 9 bases not matched to a gene. This CDR3 region has 16 residues.

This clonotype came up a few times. CDR3 sequence: CASSSLGGGTYEQYF. The CDR3 DNA sequence: TGTGCCAGCAGCTCCCTGGGTGGGGGGACCTACGAGCAGTACTTC. This chain joins TRBV7-2 and TRBJ2-7, with D tentatively TRBD2 (6 bases). Deletions cut 4 bases from V and 2 bases from J, with 15 bases between. Germline V gives CDR1 SGHTA, CDR2 FQGNSA. The CDR3 contains 15 residues.

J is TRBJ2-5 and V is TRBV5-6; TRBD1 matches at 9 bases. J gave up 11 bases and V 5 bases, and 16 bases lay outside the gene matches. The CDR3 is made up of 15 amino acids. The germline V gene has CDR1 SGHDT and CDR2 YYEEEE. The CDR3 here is CASSYGGTGLGEQYF. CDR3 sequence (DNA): TGTGCCAGCAGTTATGGCGGGACAGGGTTGGGTGAGCAGTACTTC.

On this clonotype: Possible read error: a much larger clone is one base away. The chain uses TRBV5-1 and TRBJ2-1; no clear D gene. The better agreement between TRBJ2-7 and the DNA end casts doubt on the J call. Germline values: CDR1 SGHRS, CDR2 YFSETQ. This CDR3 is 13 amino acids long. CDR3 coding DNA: TGCGCCAGCAGCTTGGGCTGGAGCAATGAGCAGTACTTC. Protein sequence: CASSLGWSNEQYF.

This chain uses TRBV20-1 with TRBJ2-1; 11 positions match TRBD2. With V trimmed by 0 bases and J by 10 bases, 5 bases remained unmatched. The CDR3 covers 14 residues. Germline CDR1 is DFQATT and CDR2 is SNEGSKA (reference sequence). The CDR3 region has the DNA TGCAGTGCTAGAGACCCGGGACTAGCGGTAGAGCAGTTCTTC. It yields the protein CSARDPGLAVEQFF.

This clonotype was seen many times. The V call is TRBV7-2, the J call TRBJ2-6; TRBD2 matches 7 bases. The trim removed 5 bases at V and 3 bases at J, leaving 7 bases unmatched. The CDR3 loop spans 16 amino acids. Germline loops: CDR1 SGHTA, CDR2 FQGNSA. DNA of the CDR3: TGTGCCAGCAGCATCCAATCGGGGGGTGGGGCCAACGTCCTGACTTTC. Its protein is CASSIQSGGGANVLTF.

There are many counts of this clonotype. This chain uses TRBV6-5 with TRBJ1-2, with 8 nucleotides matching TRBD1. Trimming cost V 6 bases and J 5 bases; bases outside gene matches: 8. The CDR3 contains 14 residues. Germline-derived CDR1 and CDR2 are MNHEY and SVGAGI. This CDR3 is CASSKDRGGYGYTF. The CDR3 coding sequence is TGTGCCAGCAGCAAAGACAGGGGAGGGTATGGCTACACCTTC.

The CDR3: CASSFLRSGGETQYF. The CDR3, as DNA: TGTGCCAGCAGCTTCCTAAGAAGCGGGGGAGAGACCCAGTACTTC. The rearrangement joins TRBV11-2 to TRBJ2-7; TRBD2 matches at 8 bases. The closer fit of TRBJ2-5 to the DNA end suggests the J call may be wrong. Per germline, CDR1 SGHAT and CDR2 FQNNGV. CDR3 size: 15 residues.

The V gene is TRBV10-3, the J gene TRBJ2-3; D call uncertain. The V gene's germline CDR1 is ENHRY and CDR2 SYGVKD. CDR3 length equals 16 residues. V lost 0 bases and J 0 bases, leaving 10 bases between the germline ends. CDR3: CAISESIQRSTDTQYF. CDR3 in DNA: TGTGCCATCAGTGAGTCAATACAGCGAAGCACAGATACGCAGTATTTT.

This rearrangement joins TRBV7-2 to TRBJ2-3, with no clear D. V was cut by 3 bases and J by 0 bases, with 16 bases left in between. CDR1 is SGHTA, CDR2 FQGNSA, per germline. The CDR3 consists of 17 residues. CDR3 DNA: TGTGCCAGCAGCTTTCACCCCGGTAGTGGGAGCACAGATACGCAGTATTTT. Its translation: CASSFHPGSGSTDTQYF. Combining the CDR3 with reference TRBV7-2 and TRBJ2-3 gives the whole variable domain GAGVSQSPSNKVTEKGKDVELRCDPISGHTALYWYRQSLGQGLEFLIYFQGNSAPDKSGLPSDRFSAERTGGSVSTLTIQRTQQEDSAVYLCASSFHPGSGSTDTQYFGPGTRLTVL.

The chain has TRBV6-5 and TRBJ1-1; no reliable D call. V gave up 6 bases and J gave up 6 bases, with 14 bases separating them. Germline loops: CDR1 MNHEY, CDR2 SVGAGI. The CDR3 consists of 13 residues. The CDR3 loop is CASRRTPGSEAFF. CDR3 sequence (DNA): TGTGCCAGCAGACGTACGCCTGGGTCTGAAGCTTTCTTT.

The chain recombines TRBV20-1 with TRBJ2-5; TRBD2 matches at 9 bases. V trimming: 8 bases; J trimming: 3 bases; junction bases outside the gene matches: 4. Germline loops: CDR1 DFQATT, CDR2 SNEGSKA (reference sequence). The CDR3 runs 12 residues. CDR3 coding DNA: TGCAGTCTTGGCGGGAGGGAAGAGACCCAGTACTTC. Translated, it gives CSLGGREETQYF.

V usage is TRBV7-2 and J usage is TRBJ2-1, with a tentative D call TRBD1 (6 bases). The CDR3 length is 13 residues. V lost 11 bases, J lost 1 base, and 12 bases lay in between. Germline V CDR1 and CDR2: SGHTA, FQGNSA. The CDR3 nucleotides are TGTGCCTACAGGGATGCTTCCTACAATGAGCAGTTCTTC. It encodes CAYRDASYNEQFF.

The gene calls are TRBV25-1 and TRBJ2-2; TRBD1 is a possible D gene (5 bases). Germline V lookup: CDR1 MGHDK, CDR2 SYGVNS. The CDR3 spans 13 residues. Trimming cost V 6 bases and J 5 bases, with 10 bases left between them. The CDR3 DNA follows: TGTGCCAGCAGGCCAGGGTCTACCGGGGAGCTGTTTTTT. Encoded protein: CASRPGSTGELFF.

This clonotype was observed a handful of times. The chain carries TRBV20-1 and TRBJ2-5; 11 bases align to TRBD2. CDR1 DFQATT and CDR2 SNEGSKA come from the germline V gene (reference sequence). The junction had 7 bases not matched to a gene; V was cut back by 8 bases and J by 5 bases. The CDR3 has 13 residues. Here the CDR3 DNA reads TGCAGTCCGACTAGCGGGGTTTTGGAGACCCAGTACTTC. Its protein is CSPTSGVLETQYF.

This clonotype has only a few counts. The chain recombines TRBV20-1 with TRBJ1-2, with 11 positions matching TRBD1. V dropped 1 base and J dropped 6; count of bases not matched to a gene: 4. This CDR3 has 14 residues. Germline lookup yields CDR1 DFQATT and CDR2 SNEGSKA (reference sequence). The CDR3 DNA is TGCAGTGCTAGAGGGACAGGGGGCTGGAATGGCTACACCTTC. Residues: CSARGTGGWNGYTF.

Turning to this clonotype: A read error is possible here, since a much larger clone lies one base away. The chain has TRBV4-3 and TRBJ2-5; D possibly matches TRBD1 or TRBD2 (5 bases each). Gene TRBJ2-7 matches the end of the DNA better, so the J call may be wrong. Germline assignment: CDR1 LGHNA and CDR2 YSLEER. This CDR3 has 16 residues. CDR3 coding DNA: TGCGCCAGCAGCCCCTCCTCCCCAGGGAGTATCGACGAGCAGTACTTC. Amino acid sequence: CASSPSSPGSIDEQYF.

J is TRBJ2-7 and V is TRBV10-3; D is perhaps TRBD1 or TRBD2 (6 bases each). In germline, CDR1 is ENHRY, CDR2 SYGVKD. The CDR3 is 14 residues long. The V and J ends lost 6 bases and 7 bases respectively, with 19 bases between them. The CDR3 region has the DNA TGTGCCATCAGGACGACCTCGGGGGCGTGGGAGCAGTACTTC. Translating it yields CAIRTTSGAWEQYF.

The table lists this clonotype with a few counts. CDR3 amino acids: CASSQDRSEQFF. The CDR3 DNA reads as TGCGCCAGCAGCCAAGATCGGAGTGAGCAGTTCTTC. The rearrangement joins TRBV4-1 to TRBJ2-1; D remains unclear. Germline CDR1 MGHRA, CDR2 YSYEKL. V was trimmed by 0 bases and J by 9 bases, leaving 6 bases between them. The CDR3 has 12 residues.

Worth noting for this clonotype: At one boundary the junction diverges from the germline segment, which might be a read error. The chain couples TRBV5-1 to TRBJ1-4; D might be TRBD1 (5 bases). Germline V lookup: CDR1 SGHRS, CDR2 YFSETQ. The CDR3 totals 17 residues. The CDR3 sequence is CARSSLTTGTGGEKLFF. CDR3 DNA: TGCGCCAGAAGCTCGTTAACGACCGGGACCGGTGGTGAAAAACTGTTTTTT.

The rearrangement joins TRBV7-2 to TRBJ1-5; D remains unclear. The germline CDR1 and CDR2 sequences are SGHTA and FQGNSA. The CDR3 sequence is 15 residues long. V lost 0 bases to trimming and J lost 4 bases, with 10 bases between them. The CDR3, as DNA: TGTGCCAGCAGCTTAGCGGGCGGGGATAATCAGCCCCAGCATTTT. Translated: CASSLAGGDNQPQHF.

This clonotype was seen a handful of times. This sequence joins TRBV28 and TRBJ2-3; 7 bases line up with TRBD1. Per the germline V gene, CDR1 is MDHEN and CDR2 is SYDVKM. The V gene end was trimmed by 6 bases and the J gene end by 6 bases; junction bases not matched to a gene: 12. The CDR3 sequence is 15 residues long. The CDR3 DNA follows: TGTGCCAGCAGCCCCCCCCAGGGGGTATTGGATACGCAGTATTTT. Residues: CASSPPQGVLDTQYF.

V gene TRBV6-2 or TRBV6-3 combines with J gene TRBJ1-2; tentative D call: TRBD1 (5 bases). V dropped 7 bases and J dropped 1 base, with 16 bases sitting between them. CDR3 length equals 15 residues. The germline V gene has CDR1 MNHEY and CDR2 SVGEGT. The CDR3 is CASTRRDRLNYGYTF. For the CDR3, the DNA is TGTGCCAGCACCCGACGGGACCGGCTTAACTATGGCTACACCTTC.

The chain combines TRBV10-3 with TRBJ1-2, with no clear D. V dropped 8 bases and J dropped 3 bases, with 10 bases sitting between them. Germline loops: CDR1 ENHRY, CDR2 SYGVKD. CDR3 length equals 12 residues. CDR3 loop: CAIGGNDYGYTF. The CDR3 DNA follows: TGTGCCATCGGCGGAAACGACTATGGCTACACCTTC.